The following is a T cell receptor (beta chain) sequence with its context. The germline V gene encodes CDR1 SGHNT and CDR2 YYREEE (reference sequence). This CDR3 contains 13 residues. J was trimmed by 2 bases and V by 4 bases; bases with no gene match: 2. The repertoire was sequenced with immunoSEQ multiplex PCR; TCRdb's copy has only in-frame clones and lacks some. The sample contains 600,000 or so clones, roughly 86% of which appear only once. This record belongs to a study of shared T cell receptors in the human thymus. The same sample was also studied in work on human thymus T cells. That source reports: Resections obtained during corrective heart surgery supplied the thymus tissue. The authors found apparently biased V and J gene usage in thymic and blood repertoires. Related reports documented highly overlapping thymic repertoires among unrelated individuals.

V and J are TRBV5-4 and TRBJ1-2; TRBD1 agrees at 7 bases. The material sequenced was thymocytes. The source of this sequence is a boy younger than two with a congenital heart defect. The CDR3 loop is CASSPTGNYGYTF. The DNA of the CDR3 is TGTGCCAGCAGCCCGACAGGGAACTATGGCTACACCTTC.